The T cell receptor (beta chain) under discussion was sequenced for a study of blood T cells in healthy people across ages. Study outcomes and limitations: TCR beta diversity was tightly associated with the proportion of naive T cells. Diversity estimated from one million T cells was considered an underestimate.

Combining a sample-barcoded 5' primer with a J-beta primer mix, a second PCR ran for roughly 7 to 12 cycles. Each CDR3 protein gets one entry after TCRdb re-called the 5' RACE reads with MiXCR. Among 850,000 or so distinct CDR3 sequences listed, about 28% were seen once. V lost 0 bases and J lost 2, with 10 bases in between. CDR3 size: 14 residues. Germline CDR1 and CDR2: DFQATT and SNEGSKA (reference sequence). This clonotype has a count of ten or more. Its specificity is not known. Material for sequencing was blood. The source of this sequence is an elderly woman in good health. The rearrangement uses TRBV20-1 and TRBJ1-2; D uncertain. CDR3 bases: TGCAGTGCTAGAGATTCGGCAGTAAACTATGGCTACACCTTC. Its translation: CSARDSAVNYGYTF.